The clone carrying this T cell receptor beta chain was counted between two and nine times. Antigen unknown. The data derive from a study of blood T cells in healthy people across ages. A J-beta primer mix and a sample-barcoded 5' primer were used in a second PCR of about 7 to 11 cycles. TCRdb recomputed calls from the 5' RACE reads with MiXCR, one row per CDR3 protein. The sample yields 1.5 million to 2 million distinct CDR3 sequences, more than 35% seen once. Overall study findings and caveats: Expanded clonotype changes were possibly confounded by unknown donor CMV status.

CDR1 SGHTA and CDR2 FQGNSA come from the germline V gene. The V gene lost 1 base and the J gene lost 2 bases, with 10 bases spanning the gap. The CDR3 is 15 residues long. Material: blood. The chain couples TRBV7-2 to TRBJ2-3; D uncertain. The clonotype originates from a human donor in good health. CDR3 sequence: CASSLGGPPTDTQYF. CDR3 DNA sequence: TGTGCCAGCAGCTTAGGTGGGCCTCCCACAGATACGCAGTATTTT.